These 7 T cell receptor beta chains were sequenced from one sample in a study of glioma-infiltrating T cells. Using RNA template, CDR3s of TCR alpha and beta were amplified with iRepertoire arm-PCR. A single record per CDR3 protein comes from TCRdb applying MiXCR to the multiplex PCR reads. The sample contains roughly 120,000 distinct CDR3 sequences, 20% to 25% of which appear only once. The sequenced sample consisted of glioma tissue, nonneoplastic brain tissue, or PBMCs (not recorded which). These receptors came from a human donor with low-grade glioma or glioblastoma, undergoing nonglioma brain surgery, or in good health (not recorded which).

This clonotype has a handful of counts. The CDR3 DNA is TGTGCCAGTAGTAGCGGACGGAACTACGAGCAGTACTTC. This codes for CASSSGRNYEQYF. The V gene is TRBV19, the J gene TRBJ2-7; D is undetermined. CDR1 LNHDA and CDR2 SQIVND come from the germline V gene (reference sequence). The CDR3 has 13 amino acids. V was clipped by 4 bases and J by 3 bases, with 10 bases between them.

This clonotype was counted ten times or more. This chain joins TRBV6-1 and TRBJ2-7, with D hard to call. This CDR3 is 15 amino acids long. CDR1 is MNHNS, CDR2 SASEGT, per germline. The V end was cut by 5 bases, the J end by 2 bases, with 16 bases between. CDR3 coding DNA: TGTGCCAGCAGTTCCCCTCCGGATCGCGCCTACGAGCAGTACTTC. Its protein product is CASSSPPDRAYEQYF.

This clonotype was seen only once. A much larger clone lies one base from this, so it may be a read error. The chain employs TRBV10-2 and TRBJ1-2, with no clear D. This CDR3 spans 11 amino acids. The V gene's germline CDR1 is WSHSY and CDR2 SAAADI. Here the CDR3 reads CASSGNGGYIF. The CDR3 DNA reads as TGCGCCAGCAGTGGGAACGGAGGCTACATCTTC.

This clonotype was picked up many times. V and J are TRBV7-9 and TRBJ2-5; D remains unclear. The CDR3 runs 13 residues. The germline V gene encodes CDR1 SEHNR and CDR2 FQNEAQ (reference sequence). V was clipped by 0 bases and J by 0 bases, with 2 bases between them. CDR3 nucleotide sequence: TGTGCCAGCAGCTTAGCGTACCAAGAGACCCAGTACTTC. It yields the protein CASSLAYQETQYF.

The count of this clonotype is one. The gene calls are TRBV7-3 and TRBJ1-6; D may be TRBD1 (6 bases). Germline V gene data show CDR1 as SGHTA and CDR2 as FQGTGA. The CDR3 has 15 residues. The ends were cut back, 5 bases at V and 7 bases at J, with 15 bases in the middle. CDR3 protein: CASSLWTGGNSPLHF. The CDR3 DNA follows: TGTGCCAGCAGCCTATGGACCGGGGGCAATTCACCCCTCCACTTT.

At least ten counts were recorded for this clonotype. CDR3: CASSSPREGNSPLHF. For the CDR3, the DNA is TGTGCCAGCAGTTCCCCGCGGGAGGGGAATTCACCCCTCCACTTT. This chain links TRBV27 with TRBJ1-6, with TRBD1 as a possible D gene (5 bases). CDR1 MNHEY and CDR2 SMNVEV come from the germline V gene (reference sequence). There are 15 residues in the CDR3. Deletions cut 4 bases from V and 7 bases from J, with 14 bases between.

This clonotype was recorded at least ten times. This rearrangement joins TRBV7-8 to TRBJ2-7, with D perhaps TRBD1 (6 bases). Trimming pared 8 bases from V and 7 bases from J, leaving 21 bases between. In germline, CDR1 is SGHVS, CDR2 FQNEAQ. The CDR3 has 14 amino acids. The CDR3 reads CASGQGRLTEEQYF. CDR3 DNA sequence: TGTGCCAGCGGGCAGGGGCGCTTGACGGAGGAGCAGTACTTC.